The 28 T cell receptor beta chains given below trace back to one sample, sequenced in a study of patients and donors after allogeneic stem cell transplantation. TCRdb re-called the RT-PCR reads through MiXCR, storing one row per CDR3 protein. The sample consists of roughly 180,000 distinct CDR3 sequences, 41% of them appearing once. Sequencing input: blood, either unsorted or a sorted T cell fraction (not recorded which). All receptors derive from a human donor who was either an allogeneic HSCT recipient or a stem cell or donor lymphocyte infusion donor (not recorded which). It is not recorded whose cells these are; they may come from a transplant donor.

This clonotype has a count of ten or more. J is TRBJ1-2 and V is TRBV2; 8 nucleotides line up with TRBD1. The CDR3 extends over 15 amino acids. Germline CDR1 SNHLY, CDR2 FYNNEI. V shed 5 bases, J shed 3 bases, and the junction held 8 bases outside the gene matches. The CDR3 DNA sequence: TGTGCCAGCAGTAGAGACAGGGGCCACTACTATGGCTACACCTTC. Protein: CASSRDRGHYYGYTF.

For this clonotype: At one end the junction does not follow the germline gene, possibly because of a read error. The V and J genes are TRBV20-1 and TRBJ2-7; D is possibly TRBD2 (6 bases). The CDR3 consists of 11 residues. Germline CDR1 is DFQATT and CDR2 is SNEGSKA (reference sequence). The CDR3 DNA reads TGCAGTGCTTACTCGCCGGGGGACTCCGTATGG. It encodes CSAYSPGDSVW.

V is TRBV12-3 or TRBV12-4 and J is TRBJ2-2, with D uncertain. V lost 3 bases and J 6 bases, leaving 8 bases between the germline ends. This CDR3 is 13 amino acids long. CDR3: CASSFDISGELFF. CDR3 in DNA: TGTGCCAGCAGTTTTGACATCTCCGGGGAGCTGTTTTTT.

This clonotype was observed a few times. The chain couples TRBV7-2 to TRBJ1-1; 8 positions match TRBD1. V was pared by 2 bases and J by 3 bases, with 8 bases of the junction left unmatched. The CDR3 consists of 16 residues. Germline V gene lookup returns CDR1 SGHTA and CDR2 FQGNSA. The CDR3 loop is CASSLRTGHDYTEAFF. The CDR3, as DNA: TGTGCCAGCAGCTTAAGGACAGGGCACGATTACACTGAAGCTTTCTTT.

This rearrangement joins TRBV12-3 or TRBV12-4 to TRBJ1-5, with D perhaps matching TRBD1 (6 bases). CDR3 size: 17 residues. Trimming left V 6 bases short and J 0 bases short, with 18 bases between. CDR3 DNA: TGTGCCAGCAGACCAGGGGTGCCTCTATATAGCAATCAGCCCCAGCATTTT. Its translation is CASRPGVPLYSNQPQHF.

V and J are TRBV9 and TRBJ2-7, with 9 nucleotides matching TRBD1. V shed 0 bases, J shed 3 bases, and the junction held 1 base outside the gene matches. The CDR3 runs 14 residues. Germline V gives CDR1 SGDLS, CDR2 YYNGEE. For the CDR3, the DNA is TGTGCCAGCAGCGTAGGGGGACAGGGCTACGAGCAGTACTTC. Translation gives CASSVGGQGYEQYF.

In its sample, this clonotype was seen a few times. This sequence joins TRBV29-1 and TRBJ1-1; D remains ambiguous. There are 13 residues in the CDR3. Trimming took off 6 bases at V and 3 bases at J, with 14 bases between the two ends. In germline, CDR1 is SQVTM, CDR2 ANQGSEA. The CDR3 is CSVPTSGDTEAFF. Written as DNA, the CDR3 is TGCAGCGTCCCGACTAGTGGGGACACTGAAGCTTTCTTT.

The rearrangement uses TRBV29-1 and TRBJ2-3; either TRBD1 or TRBD2 may supply D (5 bases each). The CDR3 is 12 residues long. Germline CDR1 SQVTM, CDR2 ANQGSEA. Between the trimmed V and J ends, which lost 3 bases and 2 bases, there was a span of 6 bases. Written as DNA, the CDR3 is TGCAGCGTTGAGGGGGACACAGATACGCAGTATTTT. This codes for CSVEGDTDTQYF.

V usage is TRBV7-7 and J usage is TRBJ1-3, with 8 positions matching TRBD1. V trimming: 1 base; J trimming: 4 bases; junction bases outside the gene matches: 3. The CDR3 covers 15 residues. Germline V gene sequence: CDR1 SSHAT, CDR2 FNYEAQ (reference sequence). The CDR3 reads CASSLGRGQGNTIYF. CDR3 nucleotide sequence: TGTGCCAGCAGCTTAGGCAGGGGGCAAGGAAACACCATATATTTT. Full variable domain (remainder filled in from reference TRBV7-7 and TRBJ1-3): GAGVSQSPRYKVTKRGQDVTLRCDPISSHATLYWYQQALGQGPEFLTYFNYEAQPDKSGLPSDRFSAERPEGSISTLTIQRTEQRDSAMYRCASSLGRGQGNTIYFGEGSWLTVV.

Note on this clonotype: A clone one base away is much larger, so this may be a read error. The V call is TRBV12-3 or TRBV12-4, the J call TRBJ1-2, with D maybe TRBD1 (5 bases). The V end was cut by 3 bases, the J end by 3 bases, with 8 bases between. This CDR3 comprises 13 residues. The CDR3 is CASSFDSDYGYTF. The CDR3 DNA follows: TGTGCCAGCAGTTTCGACAGTGACTATGGCTACACCTTC.

This clonotype occurred a few times. The J gene is TRBJ2-7, the V gene TRBV29-1, with 8 bases that match TRBD1. The J segment lost 5 bases and the V segment lost 2 bases, leaving 2 bases of the junction unmatched. The CDR3 is 12 residues long. Germline V CDR1 and CDR2: SQVTM, ANQGSEA. This chain's CDR3 is CSVEQGADEQYF. The CDR3 nucleotides are TGCAGCGTTGAACAGGGGGCGGACGAGCAGTACTTC.

The chain combines TRBV20-1 with TRBJ1-5; a possible D gene is TRBD1 (5 bases). The CDR3 sequence is 14 residues long. The V end was cut by 1 base, the J end by 5 bases, with 12 bases between. Germline V gene data show CDR1 as DFQATT and CDR2 as SNEGSKA (reference sequence). CDR3 bases: TGCAGTGCTAGAGTAACTGGGGGGGATCAGCCCCAGCATTTT. Its translation is CSARVTGGDQPQHF.

The rearrangement uses TRBV2 and TRBJ1-1, with D possibly TRBD1 on 5 matching bases. Between the trimmed V and J ends, which lost 6 bases and 5 bases, there was a span of 16 bases. The germline V gene has CDR1 SNHLY and CDR2 FYNNEI. The CDR3 extends over 14 amino acids. The CDR3 loop is CASSLGQGVTEAFF. The CDR3 nucleotides read TGTGCCAGCAGCCTGGGTCAGGGAGTAACTGAAGCTTTCTTT. The full variable domain, rest sourced from reference TRBV2 and TRBJ1-1, is EPEVTQTPSHQVTQMGQEVILRCVPISNHLYFYWYRQILGQKVEFLVSFYNNEISEKSEIFDDQFSVERPDGSNFTLKIRSTKLEDSAMYFCASSLGQGVTEAFFGQGTRLTVV.

This chain uses TRBV7-9 with TRBJ1-3, with D unclear. The CDR3 length is 16 residues. V dropped 4 bases and J dropped 3 bases, with 16 bases sitting between them. Germline V CDR1 and CDR2: SEHNR, FQNEAQ (reference sequence). Here the CDR3 reads CASSYSLGGIGNTIYF. CDR3 in DNA: TGTGCCAGCAGCTATTCGTTGGGAGGCATTGGAAACACCATATATTTT.

This clonotype has a handful of counts. The gene calls are TRBV5-6 and TRBJ2-5; 7 positions match TRBD1. This CDR3 has 14 amino acids. CDR1 is SGHDT, CDR2 YYEEEE, per germline. Germline trimming cut 4 bases from V and 3 bases from J; bases unmatched to any gene: 6. The DNA for the CDR3 is TGTGCCAGCAGCCTGGGGACAGTCGAAGAGACCCAGTACTTC. This encodes CASSLGTVEETQYF. The variable domain in full, completed from reference TRBV5-6 and TRBJ2-5, reads DAGVTQSPTHLIKTRGQQVTLRCSPKSGHDTVSWYQQALGQGPQFIFQYYEEEERQRGNFPDRFSGHQFPNYSSELNVNALLLGDSALYLCASSLGTVEETQYFGPGTRLLVL.

Comment on this clonotype: The germline gene is not matched at one end of the junction; a read error may be the cause. The V gene is TRBV5-1, the J gene TRBJ1-1; D not resolved. This CDR3 is 13 amino acids long. Germline CDR1 SGHRS, CDR2 YFSETQ. CDR3 nucleotides: TGCGCCAGCAGCTTGGTACCAGACACCGAAGCTTTCTTT. Amino acids: CASSLVPDTEAFF.

This clonotype turned up a few times. V and J are TRBV5-1 and TRBJ2-7; 9 nucleotides line up with TRBD1. The junction had 2 bases not matched to a gene; V was cut back by 0 bases and J by 1 base. The CDR3 length is 15 residues. Germline V gene sequence: CDR1 SGHRS, CDR2 YFSETQ. This CDR3 is CASSLAQGASYEQYF. The CDR3 nucleotides are TGCGCCAGCAGCTTGGCACAGGGGGCTTCCTACGAGCAGTACTTC.

The gene calls are TRBV10-3 and TRBJ2-5; TRBD2 matches 8 bases. V was clipped by 6 bases and J by 4 bases; unmatched bases: 4. Germline V CDR1 and CDR2: ENHRY, SYGVKD. The CDR3 has 13 amino acids. The CDR3 loop reads CAISPGGVETQYF. CDR3 DNA: TGTGCCATCAGCCCGGGGGGGGTAGAGACCCAGTACTTC.

The CDR3 reads CASSETGQNYGYTF. In DNA form, the CDR3 reads TGTGCCAGCAGCGAGACAGGACAAAACTATGGCTACACCTTC. The rearrangement joins TRBV5-4 to TRBJ1-2; the D gene is possibly TRBD1 (6 bases). There are 14 residues in the CDR3. V was cut by 4 bases and J by 2 bases, with 12 bases left in between. Germline V CDR1 and CDR2: SGHNT, YYREEE (reference sequence).

This clonotype occurred a few times. V usage is TRBV5-1 and J usage is TRBJ1-3; D unresolved. Trimming shortened V by 1 base and J by 0 bases, and 11 bases separated the two germline ends. Germline V gene sequence: CDR1 SGHRS, CDR2 YFSETQ. The CDR3 sequence is 16 residues long. CDR3 in DNA: TGCGCCAGCAGCTTGATGGGTCCCGTCTCTGGAAACACCATATATTTT. Amino acids: CASSLMGPVSGNTIYF.

This clonotype showed up just once. The J gene is TRBJ1-1, the V gene TRBV6-1; tentative D call: TRBD1 (5 bases). This CDR3 has 15 amino acids. Germline-derived CDR1 and CDR2 are MNHNS and SASEGT. Trimming cost V 4 bases and J 0 bases, with 12 bases left between them. Here the CDR3 reads CASSGPGFLNTEAFF. DNA of the CDR3: TGTGCCAGCAGTGGGCCAGGGTTTCTGAACACTGAAGCTTTCTTT.

This chain links TRBV4-3 with TRBJ1-2; no reliable D call. The CDR3 is made up of 13 amino acids. V lost 1 base and J lost 6, with 9 bases in between. Germline loops: CDR1 LGHNA, CDR2 YSLEER. The CDR3 is CASSQVAGDGYTF. The CDR3 nucleotides are TGCGCCAGCAGCCAAGTGGCGGGAGATGGCTACACCTTC.

The chain links TRBV7-6 to TRBJ2-1; D unclear. Germline assignment: CDR1 SGHVS and CDR2 FNYEAQ. The CDR3 sequence is 16 residues long. Trimming took 0 bases from V and 0 from J, leaving 9 bases between them. The CDR3 DNA reads TGTGCCAGCAGCTTAGCGGTACCGCCCTCCTACAATGAGCAGTTCTTC. Its protein product is CASSLAVPPSYNEQFF. The entire variable domain, with the rest obtained from reference TRBV7-6 and TRBJ2-1, is as follows: GAGVSQSPRYKVTKRGQDVALRCDPISGHVSLYWYRQALGQGPEFLTYFNYEAQQDKSGLPNDRFSAERPEGSISTLTIQRTEQRDSAMYRCASSLAVPPSYNEQFFGPGTRLTVL.

With regard to this clonotype: An end of the junction does not agree with germline; a read error may underlie this. This sequence joins TRBV28 and TRBJ1-2; D remains unclear. The CDR3 has 15 residues. The germline V gene encodes CDR1 MDHEN and CDR2 SYDVKM. The CDR3 here is CASSSRETAFYGYAF. The CDR3 DNA sequence: TGTGCCAGCAGTTCCCGAGAGACCGCCTTCTATGGCTACGCCTTC.

The J gene is TRBJ1-1, the V gene TRBV12-3 or TRBV12-4; D ambiguous. V lost 3 bases and J 10 bases, leaving 12 bases between the germline ends. This CDR3 is built from 12 residues. The CDR3 coding sequence is TGTGCCAGCAGTTTCCCCTTCCTGGGAGCTTTCTTT. Amino acid sequence: CASSFPFLGAFF.

This clonotype was seen a handful of times. This chain links TRBV5-1 with TRBJ1-2; D uncertain. The germline V and J ends were trimmed by 0 bases and 4 bases, with 16 bases remaining between them. This CDR3 contains 16 residues. The germline V gene has CDR1 SGHRS and CDR2 YFSETQ. The CDR3 DNA reads as TGCGCCAGCAGCTTGGCCGGTCCACGGGGAAGCTATGGCTACACCTTC. Its translation is CASSLAGPRGSYGYTF.

This clonotype was seen more than once but under ten times. This chain links TRBV6-1 with TRBJ1-2, with D possibly being TRBD1 (6 bases). This CDR3 contains 14 residues. Germline V gene sequence: CDR1 MNHNS, CDR2 SASEGT. Trimming stripped 11 bases from V and 8 bases from J, with 24 bases between. CDR3: CASTQGLTRYGYTF. The DNA for the CDR3 is TGTGCCTCAACACAGGGTCTTACTCGGTACGGCTACACCTTC.

This chain connects TRBV5-1 to TRBJ1-1; D is ambiguous. The CDR3 is 12 amino acids. The ends were cut back, 5 bases at V and 7 bases at J, with 12 bases in the middle. Germline V gives CDR1 SGHRS, CDR2 YFSETQ. CDR3 nucleotides: TGCGCCAGCAGTACGGGAGATTTTGAAGCTTTCTTT. Translated: CASSTGDFEAFF.